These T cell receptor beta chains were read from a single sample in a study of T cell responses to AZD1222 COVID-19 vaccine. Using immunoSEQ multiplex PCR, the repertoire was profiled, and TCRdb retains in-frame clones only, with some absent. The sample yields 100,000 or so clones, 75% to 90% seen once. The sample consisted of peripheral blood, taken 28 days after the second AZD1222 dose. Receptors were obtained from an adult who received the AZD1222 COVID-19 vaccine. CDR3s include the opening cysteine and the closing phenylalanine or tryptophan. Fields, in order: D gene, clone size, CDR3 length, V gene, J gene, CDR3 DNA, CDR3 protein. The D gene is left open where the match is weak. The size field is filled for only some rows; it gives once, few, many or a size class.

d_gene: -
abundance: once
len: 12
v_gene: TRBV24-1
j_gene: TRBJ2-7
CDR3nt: TGTGCCACCAGGGACGCTGCGTCGGAGCAGTACTTC
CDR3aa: CATRDAASEQYF

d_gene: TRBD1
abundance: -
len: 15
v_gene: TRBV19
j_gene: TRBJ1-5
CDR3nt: TGTGCCAGTAGTTCGGGACAGTACATCAATCAGCCCCAGCATTTT
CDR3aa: CASSSGQYINQPQHF

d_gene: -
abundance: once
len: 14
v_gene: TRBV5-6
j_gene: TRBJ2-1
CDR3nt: TGTGCCAGCAGCTTGGGGCTAGCCCACAATGAGCAGTTCTTC
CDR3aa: CASSLGLAHNEQFF

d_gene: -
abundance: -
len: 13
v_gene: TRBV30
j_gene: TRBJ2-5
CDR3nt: TGTGCCTGGAACTTTGGGGGGCAAGAGACCCAGTACTTC
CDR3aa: CAWNFGGQETQYF

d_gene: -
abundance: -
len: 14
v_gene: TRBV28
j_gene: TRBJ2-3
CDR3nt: TGTGCCAGCAGTTTAGTGGCAGGCGGAGATACGCAGTATTTT
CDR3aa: CASSLVAGGDTQYF

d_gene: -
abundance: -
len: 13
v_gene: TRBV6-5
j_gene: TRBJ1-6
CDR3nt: TGTGCCAGCAGTTACGGTTACAATTCACCCCTCCACTTT
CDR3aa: CASSYGYNSPLHF

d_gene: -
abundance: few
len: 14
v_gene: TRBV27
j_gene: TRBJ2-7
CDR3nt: TGTGCCAGCAGTTCCCCCGGGAAGCTCTACGAGCAGTACTTC
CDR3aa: CASSSPGKLYEQYF

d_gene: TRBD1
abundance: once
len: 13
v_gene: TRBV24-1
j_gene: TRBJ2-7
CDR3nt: TGTGCCACCCCCGGACAGGGAACCTACGAGCAGTACTTC
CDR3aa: CATPGQGTYEQYF

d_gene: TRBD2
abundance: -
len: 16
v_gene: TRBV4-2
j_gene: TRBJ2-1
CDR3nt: TGTGCCAGCAGCCAAGATCCCAGCGGGAGTTCGAATGAGCAGTTCTTC
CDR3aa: CASSQDPSGSSNEQFF

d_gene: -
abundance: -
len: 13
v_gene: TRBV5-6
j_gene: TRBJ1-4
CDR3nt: TGTGCCAGCAGCACCTACGGACAGGAAAAACTGTTTTTT
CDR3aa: CASSTYGQEKLFF

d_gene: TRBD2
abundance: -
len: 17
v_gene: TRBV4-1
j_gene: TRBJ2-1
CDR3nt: TGCGCCAGCAGCCAATCGACTAGCGGGAGGATCATGAATGAGCAGTTCTTC
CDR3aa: CASSQSTSGRIMNEQFF

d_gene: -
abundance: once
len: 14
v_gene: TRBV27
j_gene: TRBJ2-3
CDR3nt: TGTGCCAGCAGTTTATGGGGGCTCACAGATACGCAGTATTTT
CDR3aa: CASSLWGLTDTQYF

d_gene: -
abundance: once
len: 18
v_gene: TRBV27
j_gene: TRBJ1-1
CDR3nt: TGTGCCAGCAGTTTATCTCAAGGCCGGGACATACGAACGAATGAAGCTTTCTTT
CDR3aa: CASSLSQGRDIRTNEAFF

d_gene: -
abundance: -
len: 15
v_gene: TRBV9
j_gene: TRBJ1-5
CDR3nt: TGTGCCAGCAGCGTAGGTTGGGGAAGCAATCAGCCCCAGCATTTT
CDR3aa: CASSVGWGSNQPQHF

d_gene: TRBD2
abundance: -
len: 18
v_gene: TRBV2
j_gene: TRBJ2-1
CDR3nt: TGTGCCAGCCGGGGACTAGCGGGATATGCTAGCTCCTACAATGAGCAGTTCTTC
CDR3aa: CASRGLAGYASSYNEQFF

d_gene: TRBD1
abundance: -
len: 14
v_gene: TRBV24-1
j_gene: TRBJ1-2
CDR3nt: TGTGCCACCAGTGATACGGGAGGGGGCAATGGCTACACCTTC
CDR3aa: CATSDTGGGNGYTF

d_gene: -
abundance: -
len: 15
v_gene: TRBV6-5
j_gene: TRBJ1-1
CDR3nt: TGTGCCAGCAGTTACTCCGGGACAAGGAACACTGAAGCTTTCTTT
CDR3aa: CASSYSGTRNTEAFF

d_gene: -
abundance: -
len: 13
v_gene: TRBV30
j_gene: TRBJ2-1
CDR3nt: TGTGCCTGGAGAGACGGGATCGGAAATGAGCAGTTCTTC
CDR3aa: CAWRDGIGNEQFF

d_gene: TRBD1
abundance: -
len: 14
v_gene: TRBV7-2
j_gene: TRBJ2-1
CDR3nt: TGTGCCAGCAGCCTGGGACAGGGGGTTGGTGAGCAGTTCTTC
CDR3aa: CASSLGQGVGEQFF

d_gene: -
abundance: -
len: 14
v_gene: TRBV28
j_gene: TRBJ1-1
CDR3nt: TGTGCCAGCAGTTTAAGGGGGATGAACACTGAAGCTTTCTTT
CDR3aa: CASSLRGMNTEAFF

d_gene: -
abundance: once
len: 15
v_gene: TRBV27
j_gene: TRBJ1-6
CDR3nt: TGTGCCAGCAGTTTTGGGCTGGAGGGTAGGAGGCCCCTCCACTTT
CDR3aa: CASSFGLEGRRPLHF

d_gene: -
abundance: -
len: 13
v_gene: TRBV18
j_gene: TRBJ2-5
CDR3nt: TGTGCCAGCTCACCAGGGATGCAAGAGACCCAGTACTTC
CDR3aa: CASSPGMQETQYF

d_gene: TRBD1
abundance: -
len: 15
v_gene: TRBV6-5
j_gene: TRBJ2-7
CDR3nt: TGTGCCAGCACCCACAACAGGGGGTTTTTCTACGAGCAGTACTTC
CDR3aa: CASTHNRGFFYEQYF

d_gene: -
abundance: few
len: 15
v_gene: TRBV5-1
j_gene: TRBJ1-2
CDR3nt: TGCGCCAGCAGCTTGGGAGGCGGTTCTAACTATGGCTACACCTTC
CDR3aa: CASSLGGGSNYGYTF

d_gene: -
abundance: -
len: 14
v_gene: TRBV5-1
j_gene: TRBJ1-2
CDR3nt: TGCGCCAGCACCCCCGGCGGGATTCTCTATGGCTACACCTTC
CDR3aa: CASTPGGILYGYTF

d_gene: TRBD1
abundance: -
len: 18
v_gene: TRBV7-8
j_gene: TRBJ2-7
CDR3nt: TGTGCCAGCAGCTTGGGGCAGGGGGCCTCATTACAAATCTACGAGCAGTACTTC
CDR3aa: CASSLGQGASLQIYEQYF

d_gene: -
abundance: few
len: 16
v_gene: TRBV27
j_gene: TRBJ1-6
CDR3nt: TGTGCCAGCAGTGACGGGACCCGAAACCCTAATTCACCCCTCCACTTT
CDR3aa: CASSDGTRNPNSPLHF

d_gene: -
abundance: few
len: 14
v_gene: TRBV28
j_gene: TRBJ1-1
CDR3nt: TGTGCCAGCAGTCCCTTTGACAGGTACACTGAAGCTTTCTTT
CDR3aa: CASSPFDRYTEAFF

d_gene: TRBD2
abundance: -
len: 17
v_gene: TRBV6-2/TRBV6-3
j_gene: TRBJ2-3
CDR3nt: TGTGCCAGCAGTTACTCGGGGTTAGCGGGAGGAGATGATACGCAGTATTTT
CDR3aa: CASSYSGLAGGDDTQYF

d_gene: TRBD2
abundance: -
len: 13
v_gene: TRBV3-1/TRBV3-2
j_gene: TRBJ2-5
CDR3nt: TGTGCCAGCAGCCGTAGCGGGAAAGAGACCCAGTACTTC
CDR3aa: CASSRSGKETQYF

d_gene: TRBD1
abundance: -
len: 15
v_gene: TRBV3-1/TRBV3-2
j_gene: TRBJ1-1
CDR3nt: TGTGCCAGCAGCCTAAACAGGGGCATGAACACTGAAGCTTTCTTT
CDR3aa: CASSLNRGMNTEAFF

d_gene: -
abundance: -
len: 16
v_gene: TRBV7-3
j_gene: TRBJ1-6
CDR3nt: TGTGCCAGCACCTCACCAGCCCACGGGGTTAATTCACCCCTCCACTTT
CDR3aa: CASTSPAHGVNSPLHF

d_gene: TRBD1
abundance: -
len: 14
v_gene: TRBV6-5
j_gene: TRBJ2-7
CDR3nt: TGTGCCAGCAGCCGTCCGGGACAGGTATACGAGCAGTACTTC
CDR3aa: CASSRPGQVYEQYF

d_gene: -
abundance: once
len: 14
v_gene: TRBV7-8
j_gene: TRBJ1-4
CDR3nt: TGTGCCAGCAGCTTAGCGCAGGGGTGGGAAAAACTGTTTTTT
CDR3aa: CASSLAQGWEKLFF

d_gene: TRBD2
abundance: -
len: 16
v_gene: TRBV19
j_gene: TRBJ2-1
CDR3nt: TGTGCCAGTAGTATAGATGGCAGCGGGACCTACAATGAGCAGTTCTTC
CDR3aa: CASSIDGSGTYNEQFF

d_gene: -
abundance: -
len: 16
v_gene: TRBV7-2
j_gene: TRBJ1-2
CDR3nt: TGTGCCAGCAGCTTAGTAAGCTCAGGGGCAGGTGGTGGCTACACCTTC
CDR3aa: CASSLVSSGAGGGYTF

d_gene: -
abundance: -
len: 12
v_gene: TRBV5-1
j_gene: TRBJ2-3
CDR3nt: TGCGCCAGCAGCTTGGAAGGCCATACGCAGTATTTT
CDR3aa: CASSLEGHTQYF

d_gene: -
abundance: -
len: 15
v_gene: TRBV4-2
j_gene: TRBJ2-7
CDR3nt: TGTGCCAGCAGCCCTTCGGACGGACCAGACTACGAGCAGTACTTC
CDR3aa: CASSPSDGPDYEQYF

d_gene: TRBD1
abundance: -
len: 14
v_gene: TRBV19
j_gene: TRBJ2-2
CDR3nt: TGTGCCAGTAGTGTTCAGGGGGCGGGCGGGGAGCTGTTTTTT
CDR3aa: CASSVQGAGGELFF

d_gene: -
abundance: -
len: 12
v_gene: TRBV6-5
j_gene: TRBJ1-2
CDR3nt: TGTGCCAGCTCGGGGATGAACTATGGCTACACCTTC
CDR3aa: CASSGMNYGYTF

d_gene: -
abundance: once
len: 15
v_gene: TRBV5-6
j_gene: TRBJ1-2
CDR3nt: TGTGCCAGCAGCTTGGTTGGGGTGGTAGGCTATGGCTACACCTTC
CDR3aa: CASSLVGVVGYGYTF

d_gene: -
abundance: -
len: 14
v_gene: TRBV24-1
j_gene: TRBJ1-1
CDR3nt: TGTGCCACCAGTGATACCACTTGGAATGCAGGAGCTTTCTTT
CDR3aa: CATSDTTWNAGAFF

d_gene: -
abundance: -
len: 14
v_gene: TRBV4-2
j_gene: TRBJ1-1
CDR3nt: TGTGCCAGCAGCCAAGTTGGGGAGAACACTGAAGCTTTCTTT
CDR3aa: CASSQVGENTEAFF